This T cell receptor beta chain is from a study of T cells in Graves' hyperthyroidism and ophthalmopathy. Whole-study results and caveats: In the analysis, a 13 V-J model separated ophthalmopathy from stable hyperthyroidism.

Germline CDR1 LGHDT, CDR2 YNNKEL (reference sequence). The CDR3 is made up of 15 amino acids. With 5 bases removed from V and 8 bases from J, the gap between germline ends came to 21 bases. TCR beta CDR3 region amplification was performed from RNA transcripts. A first-round RT-PCR of the TCR CDR3 used the HTBI primer set. TCRdb re-analysed the multiplex PCR reads in MiXCR, keeping a single row per CDR3 protein. Among some 440,000 distinct CDR3 sequences, about 15% were seen once, and the ten largest hold 11% to 15%. This clonotype was seen at least ten times. Its antigen is still unknown. Stable Graves' hyperthyroidism denoted no ophthalmopathy progression over 18 months.

The sample consisted of blood. This rearrangement joins TRBV3-1 to TRBJ1-2; a possible D gene is TRBD1 (6 bases). This clonotype originated in a woman aged 18-29 years with Graves' hyperthyroidism. The CDR3 reads CASSIQGRDGGGYTF. CDR3 DNA sequence: TGTGCCAGCAGCATACAGGGTCGAGACGGTGGCGGCTACACCTTC.